These 16 T cell receptor beta chains were sequenced from one sample in a study of T cell changes during pregnancy in multiple sclerosis. Generated by immunoSEQ multiplex PCR, the TCRdb table keeps only in-frame clones and is missing some. The data show about 66,000 clones, 90% seen once. The source was peripheral blood, collected in the third trimester of pregnancy. The receptors were sampled from a female donor with multiple sclerosis, enrolled in a pregnancy study.

The chain combines TRBV9 with TRBJ2-3; 15 bases line up with TRBD2. This CDR3 region has 20 residues. Germline assignment: CDR1 SGDLS and CDR2 YYNGEE. V shed 0 bases and J 5 bases; nucleotides not matched to a gene: 13. This CDR3 is CASSVATAGTSGGMGDTQYF. DNA for the CDR3: TGTGCCAGCAGCGTAGCTACGGCGGGGACTAGCGGGGGGATGGGAGATACGCAGTATTTT.

This chain links TRBV29-1 with TRBJ2-1, with D perhaps matching TRBD1 (5 bases). The V gene's germline CDR1 is SQVTM and CDR2 ANQGSEA. The CDR3 totals 16 residues. The V and J ends lost 6 bases and 0 bases respectively, with 18 bases between them. The CDR3 sequence: CSVDGDSHYSYNEQFF. In nucleotides, the CDR3 is TGCAGCGTCGACGGAGACAGTCATTACTCCTACAATGAGCAGTTCTTC.

The sample holds a few counts of this clone. The J gene is TRBJ1-2, the V gene TRBV6-1, with D tentatively TRBD1 (6 bases). This CDR3 comprises 13 residues. The germline V gene encodes CDR1 MNHNS and CDR2 SASEGT. The V gene lost 8 bases and the J gene lost 5 bases, with 15 bases spanning the gap. The DNA for the CDR3 is TGTGCCAGCGGGTATAGTGGACAGTATGGCTACACCTTC. Translated: CASGYSGQYGYTF.

The chain links TRBV7-9 to TRBJ1-1; D unclear. V lost 1 base and J lost 5, with 17 bases in between. The germline V gene encodes CDR1 SEHNR and CDR2 FQNEAQ (reference sequence). The length of the CDR3 is 16 residues. The CDR3 bases are TGTGCCAGCAGCTTAGTTGCTCGGGCGGGTGGTACTGAAGCTTTCTTT. This gives the protein CASSLVARAGGTEAFF.

V gene TRBV14 combines with J gene TRBJ2-7; 11 bases agree with TRBD1. Looked up from germline, CDR1 is SGHDN and CDR2 is FVKESK. Trimming took 1 base from V and 3 from J; bases not matched to a gene: 2. This CDR3 contains 15 residues. The CDR3 nucleotides are TGTGCCAGCAGCCAAGCCGGGACAGGGGGCTACGAGCAGTACTTC. This translates into CASSQAGTGGYEQYF.

This clone has a single count. V and J are TRBV4-2 and TRBJ2-1; possible D gene TRBD2, 7 bases. This CDR3 region has 17 residues. V was shortened by 4 bases and J by 4 bases, with 20 bases between the two germline ends. The germline V gene encodes CDR1 LGHNA and CDR2 YNFKEQ. CDR3 in amino acids: CASSPSGARGGYNEQFF. The DNA for the CDR3 is TGTGCCAGCAGCCCCTCCGGGGCTAGGGGGGGGTACAATGAGCAGTTCTTC.

This clone was detected only once. This chain connects TRBV19 to TRBJ1-5; the match to TRBD1 covers 9 bases. This CDR3 is built from 17 residues. V lost 6 bases, J lost 5 bases, and 14 bases stayed unmatched. Germline CDR1 is LNHDA and CDR2 is SQIVND (reference sequence). The chain's CDR3 is CASRQNRGTGLDQPQHF. CDR3 coding DNA: TGTGCCAGTAGACAAAACCGAGGGACAGGGCTCGATCAGCCCCAGCATTTT.

V is TRBV18 and J is TRBJ2-6; no firm D call. In germline, CDR1 is KGHSH, CDR2 LQKENI. The CDR3 length is 17 residues. V was pared by 3 bases and J by 0 bases, with 12 bases between. CDR3 loop: CASSPQQTDSGANVLTF. The DNA for the CDR3 is TGTGCCAGCTCACCTCAACAGACCGACTCTGGGGCCAACGTCCTGACTTTC.

The V gene is TRBV18, the J gene TRBJ2-7; 7 bases map to TRBD1. Unmatched junction bases numbered 5, after V lost 2 bases and J lost 4 bases. This CDR3 is built from 14 residues. Germline CDR1 reads KGHSH; CDR2 reads LQKENI. The chain's CDR3 is CASSPGPGGYEQYF. The DNA of the CDR3 is TGTGCCAGCTCACCAGGGCCAGGGGGTTACGAGCAGTACTTC.

The rearrangement uses TRBV11-2 and TRBJ2-7; D remains unclear. Between the trimmed V and J ends, which lost 1 base and 3 bases, there was a span of 7 bases. The CDR3 totals 13 residues. CDR1 is SGHAT, CDR2 FQNNGV, per germline. The CDR3 region has the DNA TGTGCCAGCAGCTTAGGACTGAACTACGAGCAGTACTTC. Amino acid sequence: CASSLGLNYEQYF.

This clone has a single count. The chain uses TRBV9 and TRBJ1-6, with no clear D. The length of the CDR3 is 18 residues. Trimming shortened V by 2 bases and J by 0 bases, and 15 bases separated the two germline ends. Looked up from germline, CDR1 is SGDLS and CDR2 is YYNGEE. CDR3 nucleotides: TGTGCCAGCAGCGTCCATGCTGAGGCGAGCTCCTATAATTCACCCCTCCACTTT. Amino acid sequence: CASSVHAEASSYNSPLHF.

A single count supports this clone. The chain combines TRBV5-1 with TRBJ2-3, with 8 bases that match TRBD1. V lost 2 bases, J lost 6 bases, and 5 bases stayed unmatched. The germline V gene has CDR1 SGHRS and CDR2 YFSETQ. The CDR3 consists of 14 residues. In DNA form, the CDR3 reads TGCGCCAGCAGCTTCCGACAGGGGTGGGATACGCAGTATTTT. Translating gives CASSFRQGWDTQYF.

The J gene is TRBJ2-1, the V gene TRBV4-2; D is unresolved. V lost 0 bases and J lost 0, with 12 bases in between. The CDR3 contains 17 residues. Germline V CDR1 and CDR2: LGHNA, YNFKEQ. The CDR3 here is CASSQDLSPSSYNEQFF. As DNA, the CDR3 is TGTGCCAGCAGCCAAGATCTATCCCCGAGCTCCTACAATGAGCAGTTCTTC.

The V call is TRBV19, the J call TRBJ2-3; possibly TRBD2 for D (6 bases). Germline CDR1 is LNHDA and CDR2 is SQIVND (reference sequence). The germline V and J ends were trimmed by 8 bases and 6 bases, with 15 bases remaining between them. The CDR3 totals 13 residues. The CDR3 sequence: CASAQGGHDTQYF. The CDR3 bases are TGTGCCAGTGCGCAGGGAGGTCACGATACGCAGTATTTT.

The chain links TRBV7-8 to TRBJ1-1; the D gene is possibly TRBD1 (5 bases). V was clipped by 5 bases and J by 1 base, with 20 bases between them. CDR3 length: 17 amino acids. Looked up from germline, CDR1 is SGHVS and CDR2 is FQNEAQ. The CDR3 bases are TGTGCCAGCAGCGCAAATAGCGGACGGAGGGGGAACACTGAAGCTTTCTTT. Translated: CASSANSGRRGNTEAFF.

V usage is TRBV5-8 and J usage is TRBJ2-5, with D tentatively TRBD2 (5 bases). The CDR3 length is 13 residues. The germline gives CDR1 SGHTS, CDR2 YDEGEE. V lost 4 bases and J 0 bases, leaving 7 bases between the germline ends. CDR3 DNA: TGTGCCAGCAGCGCCGGGAACCAAGAGACCCAGTACTTC. This sequence encodes CASSAGNQETQYF.